Below are 21 T cell receptor beta chains sequenced from a single sample in a study of T cell repertoires in cytomegalovirus infection. In TCRdb, the reads were re-called with MiXCR into one record per CDR3 protein. The sample has 350,000 to 550,000 distinct CDR3 sequences; approximately 30% are singletons. The specimen was PBMCs. The source is a human donor in good health (CMV status not recorded). Some clones in this sample may be carry-over from other donors' samples.

This clonotype turned up a few times. The rearrangement links TRBV6-4 to TRBJ2-5; TRBD2 agrees at 8 bases. The germline V gene encodes CDR1 MRHNA and CDR2 SNTAGT. V shed 2 bases, J shed 1 base, and the junction held 3 bases outside the gene matches. The CDR3 length is 15 residues. The CDR3 DNA is TGTGCCAGCAGTGACAAAGCGGGGGCCCAAGAGACCCAGTACTTC. Residues: CASSDKAGAQETQYF.

This chain joins TRBV6-2 or TRBV6-3 and TRBJ2-7; D is tentatively TRBD1 or TRBD2 (6 bases each). Germline V CDR1 and CDR2: MNHEY, SVGEGT. This CDR3 has 15 amino acids. With 6 bases removed from V and 7 bases from J, the gap between germline ends came to 22 bases. For the CDR3, the DNA is TGTGCCAGCAGCCATCGGGACTCAAAAAGGGGGGAGCAGTACTTC. Protein product: CASSHRDSKRGEQYF.

In its sample, this clonotype was seen once. The chain employs TRBV7-9 and TRBJ1-2; 8 nucleotides align to TRBD1. Germline V gene data show CDR1 as SEHNR and CDR2 as FQNEAQ (reference sequence). CDR3 size: 16 residues. The ends lost 5 bases at V and 4 bases at J; junction bases unmatched: 12. The CDR3 is CASSHKTGESSYGYTF. As DNA, the CDR3 is TGTGCCAGCAGCCACAAGACAGGGGAATCATCCTATGGCTACACCTTC.

The chain couples TRBV6-2 or TRBV6-3 to TRBJ2-7, with D perhaps given as TRBD1 or TRBD2 (6 bases each). The germline gives CDR1 MNHEY, CDR2 SVGEGT. The CDR3 covers 16 residues. The ends were cut back, 2 bases at V and 5 bases at J, with 19 bases in the middle. The CDR3 DNA is TGTGCCAGCAGTTACAGGGCAGGGGAGGCTTTAGACGAGCAGTACTTC. Translated: CASSYRAGEALDEQYF.

The rearrangement links TRBV7-9 to TRBJ2-2, with D perhaps matching TRBD1 (5 bases). Germline V gene data show CDR1 as SEHNR and CDR2 as FQNEAQ (reference sequence). The germline V and J ends were trimmed by 2 bases and 0 bases, with 10 bases remaining between them. The CDR3 runs to 16 residues. As DNA, the CDR3 is TGTGCCAGCAGCTTAACAGGATCCCCGAACACCGGGGAGCTGTTTTTT. As protein: CASSLTGSPNTGELFF. Based on the CDR3 plus reference TRBV7-9 and TRBJ2-2, the full variable domain is DTGVSQNPRHKITKRGQNVTFRCDPISEHNRLYWYRQTLGQGPEFLTYFQNEAQLEKSRLLSDRFSAERPKGSFSTLEIQRTEQGDSAMYLCASSLTGSPNTGELFFGEGSRLTVL.

The chain combines TRBV11-2 with TRBJ2-7, with D possibly called TRBD1 or TRBD2 (6 bases each). This CDR3 region has 12 residues. Trimming stripped 0 bases from V and 12 bases from J, with 12 bases between. Germline V CDR1 and CDR2: SGHAT, FQNNGV. In nucleotides, the CDR3 is TGTGCCAGCAGCTTAGATCACGGGGGCGGGTACTTC. Translated, it gives CASSLDHGGGYF.

This clonotype was detected only a few times. V gene TRBV20-1 combines with J gene TRBJ1-4; the D gene is possibly TRBD1 (6 bases). This CDR3 spans 13 amino acids. Trimming pared 0 bases from V and 6 bases from J, leaving 8 bases between. In germline, CDR1 is DFQATT, CDR2 SNEGSKA (reference sequence). CDR3 nucleotide sequence: TGCAGTGCTAGAGAGGGGGCTGATGAAAAACTGTTTTTT. Amino acids: CSAREGADEKLFF.

CDR3 coding DNA: TGCAGTGCTAGAGAACTCACGGCAGTGGGGCATGGCTACACCTTC. It translates to CSARELTAVGHGYTF. This rearrangement joins TRBV20-1 to TRBJ1-2; possible D gene TRBD1, 5 bases. This CDR3 has 15 amino acids. Deletions cut 0 bases from V and 6 bases from J, with 17 bases between. Germline CDR1 and CDR2: DFQATT and SNEGSKA (reference sequence).

The rearrangement joins TRBV7-2 to TRBJ2-1; D is perhaps TRBD1 (6 bases). Deletions cut 1 base from V and 8 bases from J, with 12 bases between. Germline-derived CDR1 and CDR2 are SGHTA and FQGNSA. The CDR3 is made up of 14 amino acids. The CDR3 sequence: CASSLVQGLDEQFF. In DNA form, the CDR3 reads TGTGCCAGCAGCTTAGTACAGGGTCTCGATGAGCAGTTCTTC.

The sample holds one count of this clonotype. This could be a read error, since a much larger clone is one nucleotide away. This chain joins TRBV7-2 and TRBJ1-3; TRBD1 might be the D (5 bases). This CDR3 has 16 amino acids. Germline V lookup: CDR1 SGHTA, CDR2 FQGNSA. CDR3 amino acids: CAISLRGRGPRNTIYF. Here the CDR3 DNA reads TGTGCCATCAGCTTAAGAGGTCGGGGACCCCGAAACACCATATATTTT.

This clonotype was detected ten times or more. The CDR3 DNA reads TGTGCCAGCAGCTCGGAGGAGACCCAGTACTTC. This gives the protein CASSSEETQYF. The chain is built from TRBV7-2 and TRBJ2-5; the D is unclear. This CDR3 is built from 11 residues. Trimming pared 4 bases from V and 5 bases from J, leaving 5 bases between. Germline assignment: CDR1 SGHTA and CDR2 FQGNSA.

The CDR3: CATSEGYEQYF. In DNA form, the CDR3 reads TGTGCCACCAGTGAGGGCTACGAGCAGTACTTC. V gene TRBV24-1 combines with J gene TRBJ2-7; D call uncertain. The CDR3 totals 11 residues. The germline gives CDR1 KGHDR, CDR2 SFDVKD. V lost 4 bases, J lost 3 bases, and 3 bases lay in between.

This clonotype was seen only a few times. The genes are TRBV12-3 or TRBV12-4 and TRBJ1-1, with a possible D match to TRBD1 (6 bases). There are 16 residues in the CDR3. Trimming took 4 bases from V and 3 from J, leaving 18 bases between them. The CDR3 loop is CASSSGVGGLDTEAFF. The CDR3, as DNA: TGTGCCAGCAGTTCGGGGGTCGGGGGGCTGGACACTGAAGCTTTCTTT.

The CDR3 sequence: CASSEADGYGYTF. The CDR3 DNA follows: TGTGCCAGCAGTGAAGCCGACGGCTATGGCTACACCTTC. The V gene is TRBV2, the J gene TRBJ1-2; no firm D call. V lost 0 bases, J lost 4 bases, and 6 bases lay in between. The CDR3 extends over 13 amino acids. Germline CDR1 reads SNHLY; CDR2 reads FYNNEI.

This clonotype appeared a few times. The chain links TRBV18 to TRBJ1-2; 7 bases align to TRBD1. The CDR3 contains 13 residues. V was clipped by 6 bases and J by 7 bases; unmatched bases: 8. Germline CDR1 and CDR2: KGHSH and LQKENI. The CDR3 nucleotides read TGTGCCAGCTCTCAAGACAGGGTCGCTGGCTACACCTTC. Amino acids: CASSQDRVAGYTF. The complete variable domain, with remaining parts taken from reference TRBV18 and TRBJ1-2, reads NAGVMQNPRHLVRRRGQEARLRCSPMKGHSHVYWYRQLPEEGLKFMVYLQKENIIDESGMPKERFSAEFPKEGPSILRIQQVVRGDSAAYFCASSQDRVAGYTFGSGTRLTVV.

V and J are TRBV2 and TRBJ2-7; D is perhaps TRBD1 (6 bases). The CDR3 is 14 residues long. V lost 10 bases and J lost 2, with 18 bases in between. Germline loops: CDR1 SNHLY, CDR2 FYNNEI. DNA for the CDR3: TGTGCCACCAACCCTACAGGGATTGCCTACGAGCAGTACTTC. Its translation is CATNPTGIAYEQYF.

This clonotype was seen more than once but under ten times. The V gene is TRBV28, the J gene TRBJ2-7; D possibly matches TRBD1 or TRBD2 (6 bases each). Trimming cost V 3 bases and J 4 bases, with 16 bases left between them. Per germline, CDR1 MDHEN and CDR2 SYDVKM. This CDR3 is 15 amino acids long. In DNA form, the CDR3 reads TGTGCCAGCAGTTTGGGCGGGACACCACCTTACGAGCAGTACTTC. Its protein product is CASSLGGTPPYEQYF.

J is TRBJ2-6 and V is TRBV12-3 or TRBV12-4; 8 bases agree with TRBD1. The V and J ends lost 2 bases and 1 base, in that order; junction bases with no gene match: 4. CDR3 length: 17 residues. The CDR3 sequence: CASSLWGTGSGANVLTF. CDR3 nucleotides: TGTGCCAGCAGTTTATGGGGGACAGGTTCTGGGGCCAACGTCCTGACTTTC.

The chain is built from TRBV7-8 and TRBJ2-1; D gene ambiguous. The CDR3 contains 15 residues. Trimming took 5 bases from V and 7 from J, leaving 18 bases between them. CDR1 SGHVS and CDR2 FQNEAQ come from the germline V gene. This CDR3 is CASSPYPRRLNEQFF. The DNA for the CDR3 is TGTGCCAGCAGCCCCTACCCTCGCCGCCTGAATGAGCAGTTCTTC.

In its sample, this clonotype was seen a few times. The V call is TRBV12-3 or TRBV12-4, the J call TRBJ1-5; D perhaps matches TRBD1 (5 bases). The CDR3 contains 14 residues. V dropped 3 bases and J dropped 10 bases, with 16 bases sitting between them. The CDR3, as DNA: TGTGCCAGCAGTTTTGGGGGAGGGGTCGAACCCCAGCATTTT. The encoded protein is CASSFGGGVEPQHF.

This clonotype has a count of ten or more. This chain joins TRBV7-2 and TRBJ2-3, with D unresolved. The CDR3 extends over 13 amino acids. The germline V and J ends were trimmed by 5 bases and 7 bases, with 13 bases remaining between them. CDR1 and CDR2 (germline): SGHTA, FQGNSA. The CDR3 region is CASSPRPAHTQYF. CDR3 sequence (DNA): TGTGCCAGCAGCCCCCGACCAGCACATACGCAGTATTTT.